The 8 T cell receptor beta chains below were found in one sample sequenced in a study of blood T cell repertoires in COVID-19. Profiling relied on immunoSEQ multiplex PCR, and the TCRdb table lists in-frame clones only, not all of them. In the table there are approximately 140,000 clones, roughly 89% of which are singletons. Sequenced sample: peripheral blood. The receptors derive from a man aged 45-60 years with active or convalescent COVID-19.

The chain joins TRBV15 to TRBJ2-7; D gene uncertain. Looked up from germline, CDR1 is LNHNV and CDR2 is YYDKDF (reference sequence). V lost 0 bases, J lost 1 base, and 4 bases lay in between. This CDR3 is 13 amino acids long. DNA of the CDR3: TGTGCCACCAGCAGAGATGCGTCCTACGAGCAGTACTTC. Translated: CATSRDASYEQYF.

This chain connects TRBV28 to TRBJ1-1, with 8 bases that match TRBD1. The CDR3 has 15 residues. In germline, CDR1 is MDHEN, CDR2 SYDVKM. Trimming removed 5 bases from V and 5 bases from J; junction bases left unmatched: 10. The CDR3 sequence is CASSPPQGARTEAFF. The CDR3 DNA is TGTGCCAGCAGTCCCCCCCAGGGGGCGAGGACTGAAGCTTTCTTT.

This chain links TRBV3-1 (or the pseudogene TRBV3-2) with TRBJ1-5; 11 positions agree with TRBD1. V was clipped by 1 base and J by 1 base; unmatched bases: 3. The CDR3 runs to 17 residues. The V gene's germline CDR1 is LGHDT and CDR2 YNNKEL (reference sequence). CDR3 sequence (DNA): TGTGCCAGCAGCCAAGCTGGGACAGGGGGAAGCAATCAGCCCCAGCATTTT. Translating it yields CASSQAGTGGSNQPQHF.

The chain joins TRBV7-2 to TRBJ2-1, with TRBD2 as a possible D gene (5 bases). The CDR3 is made up of 13 amino acids. From germline, CDR1 is SGHTA and CDR2 FQGNSA. V was shortened by 5 bases and J by 6 bases, with 11 bases between the two germline ends. CDR3 amino acids: CASSLGMGNEQFF. The CDR3 coding sequence is TGTGCCAGCAGCCTCGGGATGGGCAATGAGCAGTTCTTC.

The rearrangement uses TRBV27 and TRBJ2-1; 9 bases are shared with TRBD2. The CDR3 totals 20 residues. The J segment lost 5 bases and the V segment lost 5 bases, leaving 22 bases of the junction unmatched. In germline, CDR1 is MNHEY, CDR2 SMNVEV (reference sequence). The CDR3 sequence: CASSKRTGQLGLASNNEQFF. CDR3 coding DNA: TGTGCCAGCAGTAAGAGGACAGGCCAACTCGGACTAGCGAGTAACAATGAGCAGTTCTTC.

The V gene is TRBV5-4, the J gene TRBJ2-7; tentative D call: TRBD2 (6 bases). The CDR3 covers 14 residues. Germline-derived CDR1 and CDR2 are SGHNT and YYREEE (reference sequence). V was trimmed by 6 bases and J by 6 bases, leaving 19 bases between them. As DNA, the CDR3 is TGTGCCAGCACCGGGCGGGGCTCTCCTGGCGAGCAGTACTTC. Its translation: CASTGRGSPGEQYF. The full variable domain, with the rest looked up from reference TRBV5-4 and TRBJ2-7, is ETGVTQSPTHLIKTRGQQVTLRCSSQSGHNTVSWYQQALGQGPQFIFQYYREEENGRGNFPPRFSGLQFPNYSSELNVNALELDDSALYLCASTGRGSPGEQYFGPGTRLTVT.

This clone was seen a handful of times. The chain joins TRBV7-6 to TRBJ2-1, with 9 bases aligning to TRBD2. V dropped 0 bases and J dropped 9; count of bases not matched to a gene: 6. The germline V gene encodes CDR1 SGHVS and CDR2 FNYEAQ. The CDR3 has 15 residues. The CDR3 loop is CASSLALAGVSEQFF. The CDR3 DNA reads as TGTGCCAGCAGCTTAGCTTTAGCGGGAGTGAGTGAGCAGTTCTTC.

V gene TRBV27 combines with J gene TRBJ2-3; D is uncertain. CDR3 length: 14 residues. The germline CDR1 and CDR2 sequences are MNHEY and SMNVEV (reference sequence). V was shortened by 3 bases and J by 0 bases, with 7 bases between the two germline ends. The CDR3 loop is CASSFTGSTDTQYF. The CDR3 DNA follows: TGTGCCAGCAGTTTTACTGGTAGCACAGATACGCAGTATTTT.